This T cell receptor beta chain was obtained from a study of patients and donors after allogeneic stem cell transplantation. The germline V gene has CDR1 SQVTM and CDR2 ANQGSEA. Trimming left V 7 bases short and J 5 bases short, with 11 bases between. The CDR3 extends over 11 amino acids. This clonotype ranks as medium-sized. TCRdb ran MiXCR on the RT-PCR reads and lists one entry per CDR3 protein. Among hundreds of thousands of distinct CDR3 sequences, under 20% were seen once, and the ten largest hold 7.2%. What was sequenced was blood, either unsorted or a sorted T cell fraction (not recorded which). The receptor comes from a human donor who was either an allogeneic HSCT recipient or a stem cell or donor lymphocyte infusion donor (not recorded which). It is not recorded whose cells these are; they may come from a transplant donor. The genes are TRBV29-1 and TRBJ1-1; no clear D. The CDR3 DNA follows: TGCAGCGGCAAAATGGAGACTGAAGCTTTCTTT. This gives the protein CSGKMETEAFF.